This is a list of T cell receptor beta chains from one sample in a study of T cell responses to AZD1222 COVID-19 vaccine. Libraries were prepared by immunoSEQ multiplex PCR; TCRdb keeps only in-frame clonotypes and omits some of them. The profile shows around 160,000 clones, roughly nine tenths of them singletons. The material sequenced was peripheral blood, taken on day 0 of AZD1222 vaccination. The receptors originated from an adult in good health. The CDR3 runs from the conserved cysteine through the conserved F or W. Each record gives: D gene, J gene, clone size, V gene, CDR3 protein, CDR3 DNA. The D gene is left open where the match is weak. Size is omitted from some rows. Given values are once, few, many or a class for expanded clones.

>-|TRBJ2-7|-|TRBV4-2
CASSSIGTARAKYEQYF
TGTGCCAGCAGCTCCATCGGTACGGCCAGGGCGAAGTACGAGCAGTACTTC
>-|TRBJ2-5|-|TRBV14
CASSQVRRETQYF
TGTGCCAGCAGCCAAGTACGCCGAGAGACCCAGTACTTC
>-|TRBJ1-2|-|TRBV18
CASSPADVRGGYTF
TGTGCCAGCTCACCAGCGGACGTCCGAGGGGGCTACACCTTC
>TRBD1|TRBJ1-1|-|TRBV4-3
CASSQGRGRIDTEAFF
TGCGCCAGCAGCCAAGGCAGGGGGCGTATTGACACTGAAGCTTTCTTT
>-|TRBJ1-4|once|TRBV5-1
CASSLAPGGDEKLFF
TGCGCCAGCAGCTTGGCCCCGGGGGGCGATGAAAAACTGTTTTTT
>-|TRBJ1-1|-|TRBV10-3
CAISEPGRENTEAFF
TGTGCCATCAGTGAGCCCGGACGGGAGAACACTGAAGCTTTCTTT
>TRBD1|TRBJ1-1|-|TRBV6-1
CASSESQGEGTEAFF
TGTGCCAGCAGTGAATCGCAGGGGGAGGGGACTGAAGCTTTCTTT
>-|TRBJ2-7|-|TRBV28
CASSLWRGLIPTIYEQYF
TGTGCCAGCAGTTTATGGAGAGGGTTAATCCCCACTATCTACGAGCAGTACTTC
>-|TRBJ2-2|-|TRBV18
CASSPPARVGRTGELFF
TGTGCCAGCTCACCACCTGCCAGGGTGGGTAGGACCGGGGAGCTGTTTTTT
>-|TRBJ2-7|once|TRBV27
CASSLYPVSSYEQYF
TGTGCCAGCAGTTTATACCCCGTTAGCTCCTACGAGCAGTACTTC
>-|TRBJ1-4|-|TRBV28
CASSYPQRRATNEKLFF
TGTGCCAGCAGTTACCCGCAGCGACGTGCAACTAATGAAAAACTGTTTTTT
>TRBD2|TRBJ2-5|few|TRBV5-1
CASSFDTTSGRRLTNQETQYF
TGCGCCAGCAGCTTCGATACGACTAGCGGGAGGCGACTTACTAACCAAGAGACCCAGTACTTC
>-|TRBJ2-5|-|TRBV12-5
CASGNSGAETQYF
TGTGCTAGTGGGAATAGCGGCGCGGAGACCCAGTACTTC
>-|TRBJ2-1|-|TRBV4-3
CASSQEGQGSYNEQFF
TGCGCCAGCAGCCAAGAGGGGCAGGGATCCTACAATGAGCAGTTCTTC
>-|TRBJ1-2|-|TRBV3-1/TRBV3-2
CASSQDRPGLGGYTF
TGTGCCAGCAGCCAAGATCGGCCGGGCCTTGGGGGCTACACCTTC
>TRBD1|TRBJ1-1|-|TRBV2
CASINRQGPNTEAFF
TGTGCCAGCATCAACAGACAGGGACCCAACACTGAAGCTTTCTTT
>-|TRBJ2-1|-|TRBV5-4
CASSLIDHNEQFF
TGTGCCAGCAGCTTGATCGACCACAATGAGCAGTTCTTC
>TRBD1|TRBJ2-7|-|TRBV6-5
CASRDRNRGPYEQYF
TGTGCCAGCAGGGACCGTAACAGGGGGCCCTACGAGCAGTACTTC
>TRBD1|TRBJ2-5|-|TRBV9
CASSRDRGRETQYF
TGTGCCAGCAGCCGCGACAGGGGACGCGAGACCCAGTACTTC
>-|TRBJ1-1|-|TRBV12-3/TRBV12-4
CASTLYSYTEAFF
TGTGCCAGCACCCTATACAGCTACACTGAAGCTTTCTTT
>-|TRBJ1-6|once|TRBV4-3
CASSHRASYNSPLHF
TGCGCCAGCAGTCACCGGGCCTCCTATAATTCACCCCTCCACTTT
>TRBD1|TRBJ2-1|few|TRBV5-4
CASSPPGGERDEQFF
TGTGCCAGCAGCCCTCCAGGGGGCGAAAGGGATGAGCAGTTCTTC
>TRBD2|TRBJ2-1|-|TRBV19
CASSMAREIYNEQFF
TGTGCCAGTAGTATGGCGCGGGAGATCTACAATGAGCAGTTCTTC
>-|TRBJ2-7|few|TRBV2
CASSEGFGRTYEQYF
TGTGCCAGCAGTGAGGGATTTGGCAGAACCTACGAGCAGTACTTC
>-|TRBJ1-4|-|TRBV5-1
CASSLDSLNEKLFF
TGCGCCAGCAGCTTGGACAGCCTGAATGAAAAACTGTTTTTT
>-|TRBJ2-1|-|TRBV18
CASSPITGNNEQFF
TGTGCCAGCTCACCTATAACAGGAAACAATGAGCAGTTCTTC
>-|TRBJ2-7|-|TRBV19
CASSVTPGAEQYF
TGTGCCAGTAGTGTTACCCCCGGGGCCGAGCAGTACTTC
>TRBD1|TRBJ1-5|-|TRBV10-2
CASSELSGTGLVQPQHF
TGCGCCAGCAGTGAGCTTTCCGGGACAGGGCTTGTTCAGCCCCAGCATTTT
>TRBD2|TRBJ2-7|-|TRBV12-3/TRBV12-4
CASSLAGGLYF
TGTGCCAGCAGTTTAGCGGGAGGGCTTTACTTC
>TRBD1|TRBJ1-3|once|TRBV28
CASGLWTGSGNTIYF
TGTGCCAGCGGACTTTGGACAGGGTCTGGAAACACCATATATTTT
>-|TRBJ2-5|-|TRBV27
CASSLRDTGPETQYF
TGTGCCAGCAGTTTAAGGGACACAGGGCCAGAGACCCAGTACTTC
>-|TRBJ1-5|-|TRBV5-1
CASSFEGRGNQPQHF
TGCGCCAGCAGCTTCGAGGGTCGGGGCAATCAGCCCCAGCATTTT